This paragraph reports one TCR beta chain. Its matching antigen is unknown. The data were obtained in a study of identical twins. Findings and caveats of the study: Insertions ran lower in abundant cord blood beta clonotypes, though not in memory repertoires. Where beta out-of-frame sequences were concerned, excess twin sharing was weaker.

This CDR3 has 17 amino acids. After removal of 1 base from V and 7 bases from J, the junction contained 8 bases not matched to a gene. Looked up from germline, CDR1 is SEHNR and CDR2 is FQNEAQ (reference sequence). A single record per CDR3 protein comes from TCRdb applying MiXCR to the 5' RACE reads. The sample carries 750,000 to 950,000 distinct CDR3 sequences, around an eighth recorded once. These data also featured in a second study, about yellow fever vaccine responses in identical twins.

Sequenced sample: PBMCs. The chain carries TRBV7-9 and TRBJ1-6, with 9 bases matching TRBD1. This TCR came from a woman younger than 30 in good health. The CDR3 DNA reads TGTGCCAGCAGCTTAGGGGACAGGGAGGCGTGGAATTCACCCCTCCACTTT. Protein sequence: CASSLGDREAWNSPLHF. Variable domain in full (rest from reference TRBV7-9 and TRBJ1-6): DTGVSQNPRHKITKRGQNVTFRCDPISEHNRLYWYRQTLGQGPEFLTYFQNEAQLEKSRLLSDRFSAERPKGSFSTLEIQRTEQGDSAMYLCASSLGDREAWNSPLHFGNGTRLTVT.